This T cell receptor beta chain comes out of a study of neurological immune-mediated disorders. Study-wide results and limits: Across subjects, no CDR3 amino acid sequence appeared in expanded clones of more than one subject, a finding that suggested private repertoires in all groups.

Time point denoted: longitudinal time-point 2. The cDNA was synthesized by means of template-switch 5'RACE, which was carried out with 10-nucleotide random UMIs. TCRdb analysed the 5' RACE reads with MiXCR anew, one entry per CDR3 protein. The sample includes tens of thousands of distinct CDR3 sequences, more than 7.5% seen only once; the top ten take approximately 12%. Ten or more counts support this clonotype. No antigen is known for it. CDR3 length equals 15 residues. Germline lookup yields CDR1 MDHEN and CDR2 SYDVKM. The V end lost 7 bases, the J end lost 0 bases, and 14 bases lay between the germline ends.

The specimen was PBMCs. The receptor was isolated from a man in his thirties or forties in good health. This chain links TRBV28 with TRBJ2-3; D perhaps matches TRBD2 (6 bases). CDR3 region: CASKRGRKSTDTQYF. The DNA for the CDR3 is TGTGCCAGCAAACGAGGGAGGAAAAGCACAGATACGCAGTATTTT.